What follows is one T cell receptor beta chain and its context. This clonotype was seen a few times. It has no known antigen specificity. Base qualities are not provided; no much larger clone lies one nucleotide away. The entry originates in a study of post-analysis software for immune sequencing data (dated by TCRdb to 2014 to 2015). About the full investigation: Relapsing-remitting, secondary progressive and progressive-relapsing multiple sclerosis were recorded as disease courses, and subtype annotation was lacking for some patients. The patient repertoires were compared against approximately ten previously published healthy control repertoires obtained from donors aged about 6 to 26 years. A subset of samples was prepared in parallel using single-end sample barcoding, then pooled and co-amplified after Illumina adapter ligation.

Library preparation employed PCR. Sequenced using an Illumina HiSeq 2500. To reduce PCR and sequencing biases, unique molecular identifiers were incorporated into the TCR beta cDNA libraries. Per 1 to 10 million input T cells, some 500,000 cDNA molecules were obtained, such that each molecule approximated one T cell. The same protocol used for the earlier healthy control dataset was applied to prepare and sequence the patient libraries. Samples belonging to the same batch were prepared together, multiplexed and sequenced on a shared HiSeq lane. Per the original workflow: MIGEC was used to process the raw barcoded reads, and molecular identifier groups with only a single read were discarded before consensus assembly and CDR3 extraction. VDJtools was used for post-analysis of the clonotype tables, and diversity was normalized by down-sampling every dataset to the size of the smallest sample. To correct batch-related cross-sample contamination, repertoire overlap clustering matched CDR3 amino acid sequences but not nucleotide sequences. TCRdb reran the public reads through fastp at Q25 and MiXCR, keeping productive beta chains. Under each unique CDR3 protein, matching rows form one entry showing the most common genes and DNA. The V and J calls were determined by TCRdb, not by the authors. The sample has about 460,000 distinct CDR3 sequences on record, around 40% of them singletons. The ten largest clones capture around an eighth of the sample.

The paper as a whole reports these results and caveats: The multiple sclerosis patient group was slightly younger than the control group. Patients showed significantly higher frequencies than controls for about 5 TRBV segments, among them TRBV5-6, TRBV5-1 and TRBV20-1. Compared with controls, multiple sclerosis patients had significantly lower normalized Chao1 diversity, a finding suggesting substantial peripheral T-cell clonal expansion. Strong co-clustering of samples prepared in the same batch was shown by direct clustering with F measure, prompting a batch-effect correction.

TCR beta repertoires were profiled from peripheral blood of 13 young patients with multiple sclerosis to demonstrate the VDJtools post-analysis software. The patients with multiple sclerosis were children and adolescents between about 6 and 16 years of age. CDR1 and CDR2 were assigned from the germline V gene (reference sequence) as DFQATT and SNEGSKA. The CDR3 measures 14 amino acids from cysteine to phenylalanine. The DNA shown is the 42-base CDR3, in frame from base 1. Trimming removed 2 bases from V and 5 bases from J; the gene matches leave 3 bases unexplained. The sequence is built from TRBV20-1 and TRBJ2-5, with 12 central nucleotides matching TRBD2. The TCR sequence derives from a girl between 5 and 17 years old with multiple sclerosis. Input material: blood. The DNA sequence reads TGCAGTGCTAGAAGACTAGCGGGAGTGGAGACCCAGTACTTC. Its amino acids are CSARRLAGVETQYF.